Reported below is one T cell receptor beta chain. This entry comes from a study of blood T cell repertoires in COVID-19. Study-wide context: COVID-19 samples from acute and convalescent phases originated in the United States, Italy and Spain.

Clones were read by immunoSEQ multiplex PCR, and TCRdb kept only the in-frame ones, dropping some. This repertoire shows roughly 250,000 clones, about 87% found once; its top ten account for approximately 2.2%. The V end was cut by 0 bases, the J end by 7 bases, with 6 bases between. This CDR3 contains 12 residues. CDR1 is GTSNPN and CDR2 is SVGIG in the germline V gene (reference sequence). The rearrangement links TRBV30 to TRBJ1-4, with a possible D match to TRBD1 (5 bases). This clonotype was obtained from a woman between 50 and 59 years old with acute or convalescent COVID-19. The material sequenced was peripheral blood. The CDR3 protein is CAWSVQVEKLFF. The CDR3 nucleotides read TGTGCCTGGAGTGTACAGGTTGAAAAACTGTTTTTT.